The 22 T cell receptor beta chains listed next were all sequenced from one sample in a study of blood T cell repertoires in COVID-19. Sequenced by immunoSEQ multiplex PCR; TCRdb stores in-frame clones only, minus some. The sample holds about 160,000 clones, 87% seen once. The sequencing sample was made of peripheral blood. All receptors come from a woman aged 55 to 70 who had recovered from COVID-19.

The chain recombines TRBV11-1 with TRBJ1-1; the D gene is possibly TRBD1 (5 bases). Germline values: CDR1 SGHAT, CDR2 FQDESV (reference sequence). CDR3 size: 13 residues. The V and J ends lost 8 bases and 1 base respectively, with 11 bases between them. Written as DNA, the CDR3 is TGTGCCAGCCCAAGAACAGGGAACACTGAAGCTTTCTTT. It codes for CASPRTGNTEAFF.

The chain uses TRBV24-1 and TRBJ2-1; 9 nucleotides agree with TRBD2. The CDR3 is 15 amino acids. The ends lost 4 bases at V and 11 bases at J; junction bases unmatched: 11. CDR1 is KGHDR, CDR2 SFDVKD, per germline. The CDR3 protein is CATSDPARGGRKQFF. CDR3 DNA sequence: TGTGCCACCAGTGACCCCGCGCGGGGGGGCCGGAAGCAGTTCTTC.

This clone was seen only a few times. The chain employs TRBV6-4 and TRBJ2-1, with TRBD2 as a possible D gene (5 bases). The CDR3 runs to 15 residues. The germline V gene encodes CDR1 MRHNA and CDR2 SNTAGT. V was trimmed by 3 bases and J by 2 bases, leaving 11 bases between them. In DNA, the CDR3 is TGTGCCAGCAGTGAGGGAGACCCGGCCTACAATGAGCAGTTCTTC. Protein: CASSEGDPAYNEQFF.

The genes are TRBV4-2 and TRBJ2-5, with D hard to call. Trimming cost V 0 bases and J 2 bases, with 13 bases left between them. The CDR3 sequence is 16 residues long. CDR1 LGHNA and CDR2 YNFKEQ come from the germline V gene. As DNA, the CDR3 is TGTGCCAGCAGCCAAGATGCCCTCGCTAATCAAGAGACCCAGTACTTC. Translation gives CASSQDALANQETQYF.

The V and J genes are TRBV2 and TRBJ1-4; D unresolved. The V gene lost 9 bases and the J gene lost 4 bases, with 9 bases spanning the gap. Germline V gene data show CDR1 as SNHLY and CDR2 as FYNNEI. The CDR3 length is 12 residues. The CDR3, as DNA: TGTGCCAGTGCACAGATTAATGAAAAACTGTTTTTT. Translation gives CASAQINEKLFF. The full variable domain, with the rest looked up from reference TRBV2 and TRBJ1-4, is EPEVTQTPSHQVTQMGQEVILRCVPISNHLYFYWYRQILGQKVEFLVSFYNNEISEKSEIFDDQFSVERPDGSNFTLKIRSTKLEDSAMYFCASAQINEKLFFGSGTQLSVL.

The J gene is TRBJ1-4, the V gene TRBV28; D not resolved. The CDR3 runs 15 residues. The germline gives CDR1 MDHEN, CDR2 SYDVKM. With 3 bases removed from V and 6 bases from J, the gap between germline ends came to 14 bases. The CDR3 reads CASSFIQPNYEKLFF. The CDR3 DNA reads as TGTGCCAGCAGTTTTATACAGCCTAATTATGAAAAACTGTTTTTT.

This clone was observed a single time. The chain couples TRBV6-5 to TRBJ1-2; 9 nucleotides align to TRBD1. CDR1 and CDR2 from the germline V gene are MNHEY and SVGAGI. This CDR3 is 14 amino acids long. With V trimmed by 5 bases and J by 7 bases, 8 bases remained unmatched. The CDR3, as DNA: TGTGCCAGCAGTAGCCCGGGACAGGGCGTTGGCTACACCTTC. This gives the protein CASSSPGQGVGYTF.

This chain uses TRBV14 with TRBJ2-7, with TRBD1 matching 7 bases. The V segment lost 6 bases and the J segment 0 bases; nucleotides outside the gene matches: 5. Per the germline V gene, CDR1 is SGHDN and CDR2 is FVKESK. CDR3 length: 14 amino acids. The CDR3: CASSPWTGSYEQYF. CDR3 nucleotide sequence: TGTGCCAGCAGTCCGTGGACAGGCTCCTACGAGCAGTACTTC.

The rearrangement joins TRBV27 to TRBJ1-2, with 10 bases identical to TRBD1. The J segment lost 5 bases and the V segment lost 3 bases, leaving 3 bases of the junction unmatched. In germline, CDR1 is MNHEY, CDR2 SMNVEV (reference sequence). The CDR3 loop spans 14 amino acids. CDR3 in amino acids: CASSFGQGGYGYTF. The CDR3 coding sequence is TGTGCCAGCAGTTTTGGACAGGGGGGTTATGGCTACACCTTC.

V gene TRBV11-2 combines with J gene TRBJ2-3; no clear D gene. The CDR3 sequence is 15 residues long. Germline CDR1 and CDR2: SGHAT and FQNNGV. V was cut by 6 bases and J by 3 bases, with 16 bases left in between. DNA for the CDR3: TGTGCCAGCAGTTTCCCCGCCGGGTGGACAGATACGCAGTATTTT. Amino acids: CASSFPAGWTDTQYF.

The chain employs TRBV5-4 and TRBJ2-5, with 8 bases identical to TRBD2. Germline loops: CDR1 SGHNT, CDR2 YYREEE (reference sequence). CDR3 length: 14 amino acids. V lost 5 bases to trimming and J lost 1 base; unmatched junction nucleotides: 4. The CDR3 here is CASSQAGVQETQYF. CDR3 in DNA: TGTGCCAGCAGTCAAGCGGGGGTCCAAGAGACCCAGTACTTC.

V is TRBV5-1 and J is TRBJ2-1, with a weak D call TRBD1 (6 bases). The CDR3 has 13 residues. With 0 bases removed from V and 7 bases from J, the gap between germline ends came to 8 bases. In germline, CDR1 is SGHRS, CDR2 YFSETQ. The CDR3 protein is CASSLGGRNEQFF. The CDR3 DNA follows: TGCGCCAGCAGCTTGGGGGGGCGGAATGAGCAGTTCTTC.

The rearrangement links TRBV2 to TRBJ2-5; 7 bases line up with TRBD2. The CDR3 runs to 15 residues. V trimming: 6 bases; J trimming: 1 base; junction bases outside the gene matches: 8. Per the germline V gene, CDR1 is SNHLY and CDR2 is FYNNEI. The CDR3 region has the DNA TGTGCCAGCAGACCCGGGACTATCCCCCAAGAGACCCAGTACTTC. Encoded protein: CASRPGTIPQETQYF. Combining the CDR3 with reference TRBV2 and TRBJ2-5 gives the whole variable domain EPEVTQTPSHQVTQMGQEVILRCVPISNHLYFYWYRQILGQKVEFLVSFYNNEISEKSEIFDDQFSVERPDGSNFTLKIRSTKLEDSAMYFCASRPGTIPQETQYFGPGTRLLVL.

The V gene is TRBV11-2, the J gene TRBJ2-5; possible D gene TRBD1, 6 bases. This CDR3 is 14 amino acids long. Germline V gene lookup returns CDR1 SGHAT and CDR2 FQNNGV. Trimming removed 3 bases from V and 2 bases from J, with 10 bases in between. CDR3 in DNA: TGTGCCAGCAGCTTCCGGACAGTTCAAGAGACCCAGTACTTC. Amino acids: CASSFRTVQETQYF. The full variable domain, rest sourced from reference TRBV11-2 and TRBJ2-5, is EAGVAQSPRYKIIEKRQSVAFWCNPISGHATLYWYQQILGQGPKLLIQFQNNGVVDDSQLPKDRFSAERLKGVDSTLKIQPAKLEDSAVYLCASSFRTVQETQYFGPGTRLLVL.

This clone was observed once. V and J are TRBV19 and TRBJ2-5, with 13 bases aligning to TRBD2. J lost 4 bases, V lost 5 bases, and 10 bases had no gene match. CDR1 and CDR2 (germline): LNHDA, SQIVND (reference sequence). This CDR3 has 17 residues. CDR3 protein: CASSFWTSGGLVETQYF. The CDR3 DNA reads TGTGCCAGTAGTTTCTGGACTAGCGGGGGTTTAGTAGAGACCCAGTACTTC.

J is TRBJ1-1 and V is TRBV9, with a possible D match to TRBD1 (5 bases). The CDR3 sequence is 13 residues long. Germline CDR1 reads SGDLS; CDR2 reads YYNGEE. V was trimmed by 0 bases and J by 7 bases, leaving 10 bases between them. Written as DNA, the CDR3 is TGTGCCAGCAGCGTAGCCCCGGGGGATGAAGCTTTCTTT. Translation: CASSVAPGDEAFF.

The rearrangement uses TRBV2 and TRBJ2-7, with D tentatively TRBD1 (6 bases). The CDR3 extends over 14 amino acids. V was trimmed by 6 bases and J by 0 bases, leaving 12 bases between them. Germline V CDR1 and CDR2: SNHLY, FYNNEI. CDR3 loop: CASRDRTSSYEQYF. Written as DNA, the CDR3 is TGTGCCAGCAGAGACAGGACGAGCTCCTACGAGCAGTACTTC.

The chain employs TRBV2 and TRBJ2-5; no clear D gene. The CDR3 contains 11 residues. Germline-derived CDR1 and CDR2 are SNHLY and FYNNEI. V lost 1 base, J lost 6 bases, and 3 bases lay in between. The CDR3 protein is CASSEEQTQYF. CDR3 bases: TGTGCCAGCAGTGAAGAGCAGACCCAGTACTTC.

The chain uses TRBV11-3 and TRBJ2-1; 9 positions agree with TRBD2. The CDR3 loop spans 15 amino acids. Per the germline V gene, CDR1 is SGHNT and CDR2 is YENEEA. Germline trimming cut 1 base from V and 8 bases from J; bases unmatched to any gene: 6. The CDR3 here is CASSLVAGAFDEQFF. The CDR3 nucleotides read TGTGCCAGCAGCTTAGTAGCGGGGGCTTTCGATGAGCAGTTCTTC.

The rearrangement uses TRBV28 and TRBJ1-2; D is uncertain. The CDR3 spans 14 residues. Germline CDR1 MDHEN, CDR2 SYDVKM. Trimming stripped 2 bases from V and 7 bases from J, with 14 bases between. CDR3 region: CASSLNFVPFGYTF. In DNA form, the CDR3 reads TGTGCCAGCAGTTTAAACTTCGTGCCCTTTGGCTACACCTTC.

The gene calls are TRBV2 and TRBJ1-1; 12 bases are shared with TRBD1. The germline V gene has CDR1 SNHLY and CDR2 FYNNEI. This CDR3 region has 12 residues. After removal of 6 bases from V and 11 bases from J, the junction contained 4 bases not matched to a gene. Written as DNA, the CDR3 is TGTGCCAGCAGGGGGACAGGGGGCATGGCTTTCTTT. Its translation is CASRGTGGMAFF.

This rearrangement joins TRBV24-1 to TRBJ2-5; 9 bases fit TRBD1. The germline V gene encodes CDR1 KGHDR and CDR2 SFDVKD. With V trimmed by 3 bases and J by 4 bases, 8 bases remained unmatched. The CDR3 runs to 16 residues. This chain's CDR3 is CATSDAMTGGGETQYF. CDR3 bases: TGTGCCACCAGTGATGCTATGACAGGGGGGGGAGAGACCCAGTACTTC.